This T cell receptor (beta chain) was captured in a study of cytomegalovirus exposure and HLA in healthy donors. Study observations and caveats: Analysis performed later found about 17,000 TCR beta sequences associated with HLA alleles at 0.05 false discovery rate.

CDR1 is SGHRS and CDR2 is YFSETQ in the germline V gene. The CDR3 loop spans 15 amino acids. Trimming removed 6 bases at V and 3 bases at J, with 19 bases between. As to this clone: Its antigen is unidentified.

Each of the donors was a healthy bone marrow donor. The study ran its PCR with 60 Vbeta and 13 Jbeta primers. The assay was immunoSEQ multiplex PCR, and TCRdb's table has in-frame clones only and misses some. The sample comprises roughly 200,000 clones, over 70% of which are singletons, and 2.9% rests with the top ten. The receptor comes from a male donor in good health and CMV-seronegative. The chain links TRBV5-1 to TRBJ2-7; TRBD1 is a possible D gene (5 bases). Sequenced sample: PBMCs. This CDR3 is CASKIGVGGYYEQYF. The DNA of the CDR3 is TGCGCCAGCAAAATAGGGGTGGGCGGTTACTACGAGCAGTACTTC.